This T cell receptor (beta chain) was profiled in a study of CD8+CD57+ T cells in acquired aplastic anemia. Profiling that covered TCR beta VDJ and CDR3 relied on genomic DNA as its template. TCRdb re-called the reads with MiXCR, one entry per CDR3 protein. The repertoire holds 120,000 or so distinct CDR3 sequences, 50% to 70% seen once, with under 35% in the top ten. In the case of this clonotype: Its antigen is as yet unknown. Mismatch with germline at one junction end may stem from a read error.

Overall study findings and caveats: A significant difference in CD8+ Simpson's diversity between patients and controls was not found.

Looked up from germline, CDR1 is SGHAT and CDR2 is FQNNGV. The CDR3 loop spans 13 amino acids. Individuals selected for sequencing had exhibited CD8+CD57+ cell expansion on flow cytometry. This rearrangement joins TRBV11-2 to TRBJ1-6; D is perhaps TRBD1 (6 bases). The clonotype comes from a human donor with aplastic anemia. The specimen sequenced was sorted CD4+, CD8+, or CD8+CD57+ T cells (not recorded which) from PBMCs. The CDR3 sequence: CASSLDGRGQQDF. DNA for the CDR3: TGTGCCAGCAGCTTAGACGGTAGGGGACAACAGGACTTT.